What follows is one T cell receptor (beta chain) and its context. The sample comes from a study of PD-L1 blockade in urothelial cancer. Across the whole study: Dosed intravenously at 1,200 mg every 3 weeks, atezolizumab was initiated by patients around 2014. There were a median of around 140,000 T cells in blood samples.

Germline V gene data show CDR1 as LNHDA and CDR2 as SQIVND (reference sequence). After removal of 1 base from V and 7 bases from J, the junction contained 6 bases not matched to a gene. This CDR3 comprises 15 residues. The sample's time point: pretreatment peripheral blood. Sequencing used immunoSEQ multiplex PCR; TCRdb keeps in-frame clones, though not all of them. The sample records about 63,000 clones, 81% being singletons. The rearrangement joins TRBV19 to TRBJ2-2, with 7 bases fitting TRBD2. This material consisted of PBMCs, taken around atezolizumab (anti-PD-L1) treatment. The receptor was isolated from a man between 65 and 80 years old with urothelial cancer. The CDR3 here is CASSIATSIDGELFF. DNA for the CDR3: TGTGCCAGTAGTATAGCGACTAGCATCGACGGGGAGCTGTTTTTT.